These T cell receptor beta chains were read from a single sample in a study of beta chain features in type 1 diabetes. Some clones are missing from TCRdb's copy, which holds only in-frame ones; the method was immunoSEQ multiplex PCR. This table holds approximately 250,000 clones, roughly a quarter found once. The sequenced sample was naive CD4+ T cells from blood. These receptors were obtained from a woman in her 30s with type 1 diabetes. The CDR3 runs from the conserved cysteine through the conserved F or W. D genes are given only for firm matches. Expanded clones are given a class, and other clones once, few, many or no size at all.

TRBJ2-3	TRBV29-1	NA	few	CSVAGRNTDTQYF	TGCAGCGTTGCAGGCAGAAACACAGATACGCAGTATTTT
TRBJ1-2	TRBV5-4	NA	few	CASSQTGTYGYTF	TGTGCCAGCAGCCAGACGGGAACATATGGCTACACCTTC
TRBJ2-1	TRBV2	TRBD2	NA	CATSGAGTSGNNEQFF	TGTGCCACCTCAGGTGCGGGAACTAGCGGAAACAATGAGCAGTTCTTC
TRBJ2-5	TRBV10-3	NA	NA	CAISGIGGLGETQYF	TGTGCCATCAGTGGAATCGGGGGGCTGGGGGAGACCCAGTACTTC
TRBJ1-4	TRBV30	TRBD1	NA	CAWTLQGATNEKLFF	TGTGCCTGGACTCTACAGGGGGCTACTAATGAAAAACTGTTTTTT
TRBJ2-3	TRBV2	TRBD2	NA	CARAGSGNRDTQYF	TGTGCCAGGGCCGGAAGCGGGAATAGAGATACGCAGTATTTT
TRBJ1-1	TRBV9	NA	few	CASSVGGRRTEAFF	TGTGCCAGCAGCGTAGGCGGCAGAAGAACTGAAGCTTTCTTT
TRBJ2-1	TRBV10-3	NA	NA	CAISGQYNEQFF	TGTGCCATCAGCGGACAGTACAATGAGCAGTTCTTC
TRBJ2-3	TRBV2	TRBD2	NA	CASRAAGGSTDTQYF	TGTGCCAGCAGAGCAGCGGGGGGTAGCACAGATACGCAGTATTTT
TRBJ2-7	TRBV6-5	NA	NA	CASSYSTAGKAYEQYF	TGTGCCAGCAGTTACTCGACGGCGGGAAAGGCCTACGAGCAGTACTTC
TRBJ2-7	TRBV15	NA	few	CATSRDHRSYEQYF	TGTGCCACCAGCAGAGATCACAGATCCTACGAGCAGTACTTC
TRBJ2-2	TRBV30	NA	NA	CAWSVRSGELFF	TGTGCCTGGAGCGTCCGTTCCGGGGAGCTGTTTTTT
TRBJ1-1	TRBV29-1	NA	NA	CSVRKGQNTEAFF	TGCAGCGTCAGGAAGGGACAGAACACTGAAGCTTTCTTT
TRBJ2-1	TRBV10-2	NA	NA	CASSEPGEGNEQFF	TGCGCCAGCAGTGAACCCGGAGAGGGTAATGAGCAGTTCTTC
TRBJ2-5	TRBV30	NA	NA	CAWSVKLGDVPSDF	TGTGCCTGGAGTGTAAAATTAGGAGACGTTCCTTCAGACTTC
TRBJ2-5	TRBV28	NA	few	CASSMPVQETQYF	TGTGCCAGCAGTATGCCGGTCCAAGAGACCCAGTACTTC
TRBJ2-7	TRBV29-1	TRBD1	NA	CSVDGSTGAYEQYF	TGCAGCGTTGATGGATCGACAGGGGCCTACGAGCAGTACTTC
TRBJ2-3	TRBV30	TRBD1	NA	CAWSVGGNRADTQYF	TGTGCCTGGAGTGTAGGGGGCAATCGGGCAGATACGCAGTATTTT
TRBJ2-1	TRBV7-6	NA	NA	CASSLQREQFF	TGTGCCAGCAGCTTACAGCGGGAGCAGTTCTTC
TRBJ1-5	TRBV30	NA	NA	CAWSVTGGEQPQHF	TGTGCCTGGAGTGTGACCGGGGGGGAGCAGCCCCAGCATTTT
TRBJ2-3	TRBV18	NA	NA	CASSPPPGLGTDTQYF	TGTGCCAGCTCACCACCTCCAGGGTTGGGGACAGATACGCAGTATTTT
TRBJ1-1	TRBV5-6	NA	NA	CASSLEVGVMNTEAFF	TGTGCCAGCAGCTTGGAGGTCGGGGTGATGAACACTGAAGCTTTCTTT
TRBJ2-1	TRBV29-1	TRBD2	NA	CSVDSSGRGEQFF	TGCAGCGTTGATTCTAGCGGGAGGGGTGAGCAGTTCTTC
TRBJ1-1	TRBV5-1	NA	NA	CASSLNGENTEAFF	TGCGCCAGCAGCTTGAACGGGGAGAACACTGAAGCTTTCTTT
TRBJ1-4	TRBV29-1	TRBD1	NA	CSVEEDRDSNEKLFF	TGCAGCGTTGAAGAGGACAGGGATAGTAATGAAAAACTGTTTTTT
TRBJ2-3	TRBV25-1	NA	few	CASSESGLTDTQYF	TGTGCCAGCAGTGAATCAGGGCTCACAGATACGCAGTATTTT
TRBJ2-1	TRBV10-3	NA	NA	CATQRDTYNEQFF	TGTGCCACCCAGCGGGACACCTACAATGAGCAGTTCTTC
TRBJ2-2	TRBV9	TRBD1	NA	CASSATGQGDTGELFF	TGTGCCAGCAGCGCAACCGGACAGGGCGATACCGGGGAGCTGTTTTTT
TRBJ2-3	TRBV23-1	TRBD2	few	CASSHSGTSGLTTQYF	TGCGCCAGCAGTCACTCCGGGACTAGCGGTCTCACGACGCAGTATTTT
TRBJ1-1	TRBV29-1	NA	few	CSVGGRVDTEAFF	TGCAGCGTTGGGGGCAGGGTTGACACTGAAGCTTTCTTT
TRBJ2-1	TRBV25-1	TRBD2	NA	CASSGRGRNEQFF	TGTGCCAGCAGTGGGCGGGGGAGGAATGAGCAGTTCTTC
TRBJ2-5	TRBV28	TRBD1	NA	CASSWESRAGGAETQYF	TGTGCCAGCAGTTGGGAATCTCGGGCAGGGGGCGCGGAGACCCAGTACTTC
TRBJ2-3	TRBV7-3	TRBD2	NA	CASSPRLAGTDTQYF	TGTGCCAGCAGCCCCAGACTAGCGGGCACAGATACGCAGTATTTT